These 24 T cell receptor beta chains came from one sample sequenced in a study of blood T cell repertoires in COVID-19. Assay used: immunoSEQ multiplex PCR; TCRdb lists only in-frame clones, some missing. The sample includes approximately 100,000 clones, 75% to 90% of them seen just once. Sequenced material: peripheral blood. The receptors were sampled from a human donor in a cohort sampled during active or convalescent COVID-19.

V gene TRBV6-5 combines with J gene TRBJ2-7; 7 nucleotides agree with TRBD1. V was clipped by 0 bases and J by 2 bases; unmatched bases: 7. The germline V gene encodes CDR1 MNHEY and CDR2 SVGAGI. The CDR3 extends over 16 amino acids. The CDR3 DNA reads as TGTGCCAGCAGTTACTCGAGTGACAGGGCCCCCTACGAGCAGTACTTC. Residues: CASSYSSDRAPYEQYF.

The chain joins TRBV29-1 to TRBJ1-2; D perhaps matches TRBD1 (6 bases). This CDR3 contains 13 residues. Trimming took 0 bases from V and 3 from J, leaving 8 bases between them. Germline V lookup: CDR1 SQVTM, CDR2 ANQGSEA. CDR3 sequence reads: CSVEENRDYGYTF. The CDR3 DNA reads as TGCAGCGTTGAAGAGAACAGGGACTATGGCTACACCTTC. Complete variable domain (other parts from reference TRBV29-1 and TRBJ1-2): SAVISQKPSRDICQRGTSLTIQCQVDSQVTMMFWYRQQPGQSLTLIATANQGSEATYESGFVIDKFPISRPNLTFSTLTVSNMSPEDSSIYLCSVEENRDYGYTFGSGTRLTVV.

The CDR3 spells CASVGLAGAYNEQFF. The CDR3 bases are TGTGCCAGCGTGGGACTAGCGGGGGCTTACAATGAGCAGTTCTTC. The chain carries TRBV11-1 and TRBJ2-1; the match to TRBD2 covers 14 bases. CDR1 is SGHAT, CDR2 FQDESV, per germline (reference sequence). The CDR3 consists of 15 residues. J gave up 4 bases and V 8 bases, and 4 bases lay outside the gene matches.

V and J are TRBV30 and TRBJ1-5; 8 bases agree with TRBD1. The V gene end was trimmed by 0 bases and the J gene end by 13 bases; junction bases not matched to a gene: 8. Germline-derived CDR1 and CDR2 are GTSNPN and SVGIG (reference sequence). This CDR3 comprises 13 residues. Here the CDR3 DNA reads TGTGCCTGGAGTGTTAGTTGGGACAGGTCGCAGCATTTT. It specifies CAWSVSWDRSQHF.

This chain links TRBV5-1 with TRBJ1-3, with 8 bases fitting TRBD1. The junction had 6 bases not matched to a gene; V was cut back by 4 bases and J by 0 bases. The CDR3 has 16 residues. Per germline, CDR1 SGHRS and CDR2 YFSETQ. The DNA for the CDR3 is TGCGCCAGCAGCCTGGTCGGACAGGGCTCTGGAAACACCATATATTTT. This sequence encodes CASSLVGQGSGNTIYF.

CDR3 loop: CAWSVGTSGGTQYF. DNA for the CDR3: TGTGCCTGGAGTGTAGGGACTAGCGGGGGAACCCAGTACTTC. The chain employs TRBV30 and TRBJ2-5; TRBD2 aligns across 14 bases. CDR1 and CDR2 from the germline V gene are GTSNPN and SVGIG (reference sequence). The CDR3 is 14 amino acids. V lost 0 bases to trimming and J lost 8 bases; unmatched junction nucleotides: 2.

This clone was detected a few times. The chain joins TRBV2 to TRBJ1-2; 9 positions match TRBD1. The CDR3 consists of 19 residues. Germline CDR1 and CDR2: SNHLY and FYNNEI. Losses at the gene ends were 2 bases for V and 8 bases for J; bases not matched to a gene: 21. DNA for the CDR3: TGTGCCAGCAGTGAATATCTGAAGGGACAGGGTAGGTCCTTCGTGGGCTACACCTTC. Its protein product is CASSEYLKGQGRSFVGYTF.

This CDR3 reads CASRLAGNEKLFF. CDR3 in DNA: TGTGCCAGCAGATTGGCAGGGAATGAAAAACTGTTTTTT. The V gene is TRBV12-3 or TRBV12-4, the J gene TRBJ1-4; D is possibly TRBD1 (5 bases). The CDR3 covers 13 residues. V shed 6 bases and J shed 5 bases, with 10 bases lying between them.

This chain links TRBV6-5 with TRBJ1-2; D unclear. The CDR3 length is 14 residues. Germline-derived CDR1 and CDR2 are MNHEY and SVGAGI. Trimming shortened V by 8 bases and J by 1 base, and 14 bases separated the two germline ends. CDR3 amino acids: CASGSGLFNYGYTF. As DNA, the CDR3 is TGTGCCAGCGGGAGCGGTCTGTTTAACTATGGCTACACCTTC.

This clone was observed a handful of times. The J gene is TRBJ2-5, the V gene TRBV29-1; 9 bases agree with TRBD1. Germline V gene data show CDR1 as SQVTM and CDR2 as ANQGSEA. The trim removed 5 bases at V and 5 bases at J, leaving 6 bases unmatched. The CDR3 length is 13 residues. CDR3 coding DNA: TGCAGCGTTTCGGACAGGGGTCGGGAGACCCAGTACTTC. Translation gives CSVSDRGRETQYF. Variable domain in full (rest from reference TRBV29-1 and TRBJ2-5): SAVISQKPSRDICQRGTSLTIQCQVDSQVTMMFWYRQQPGQSLTLIATANQGSEATYESGFVIDKFPISRPNLTFSTLTVSNMSPEDSSIYLCSVSDRGRETQYFGPGTRLLVL.

The rearrangement joins TRBV6-5 to TRBJ2-1; D is possibly TRBD1 (6 bases). V lost 6 bases, J lost 5 bases, and 14 bases lay in between. Germline-derived CDR1 and CDR2 are MNHEY and SVGAGI. The CDR3 has 14 residues. The DNA for the CDR3 is TGTGCCAGCAGCCCGGCCAGGGGACACAATGAGCAGTTCTTC. This gives the protein CASSPARGHNEQFF.

J is TRBJ1-2 and V is TRBV19; TRBD1 agrees at 7 bases. Germline trimming cut 7 bases from V and 5 bases from J; bases unmatched to any gene: 4. CDR1 is LNHDA and CDR2 is SQIVND in the germline V gene (reference sequence). CDR3 length equals 12 residues. CDR3: CASKGTAYGYTF. CDR3 DNA: TGTGCCAGTAAGGGGACAGCTTATGGCTACACCTTC.

The genes are TRBV3-1 (or the pseudogene TRBV3-2) and TRBJ2-1; D perhaps matches TRBD2 (6 bases). V was pared by 6 bases and J by 5 bases, with 11 bases between. CDR1 LGHDT and CDR2 YNNKEL come from the germline V gene (reference sequence). The CDR3 contains 13 residues. DNA for the CDR3: TGTGCCAGCAGGGAGGCGGGGAACAATGAGCAGTTCTTC. This codes for CASREAGNNEQFF.

The rearrangement uses TRBV5-4 and TRBJ2-2, with TRBD2 identical over 8 bases. Trimming at V came to 0 bases and at J to 7 bases, leaving 5 bases not matched to a gene. This CDR3 spans 15 amino acids. Germline V gives CDR1 SGHNT, CDR2 YYREEE (reference sequence). For the CDR3, the DNA is TGTGCCAGCAGCTTGGTGCGGGGGGCGATCGGGGAGCTGTTTTTT. It encodes CASSLVRGAIGELFF.

This sequence joins TRBV29-1 and TRBJ2-3, with D maybe TRBD1 (6 bases). This CDR3 spans 14 amino acids. Germline V gene lookup returns CDR1 SQVTM and CDR2 ANQGSEA. Trimming took off 2 bases at V and 1 base at J, with 10 bases between the two ends. This CDR3 reads CSVERDTRTDTQYF. CDR3 sequence (DNA): TGCAGCGTTGAAAGGGACACACGCACAGATACGCAGTATTTT.

The rearrangement joins TRBV7-9 to TRBJ1-2; the D gene is possibly TRBD1 (6 bases). The CDR3 totals 13 residues. Germline CDR1 reads SEHNR; CDR2 reads FQNEAQ (reference sequence). V was shortened by 5 bases and J by 4 bases, with 11 bases between the two germline ends. CDR3 nucleotide sequence: TGTGCCAGCAGCCCTACAGGGACCTATGGCTACACCTTC. This encodes CASSPTGTYGYTF.

The rearrangement uses TRBV4-2 and TRBJ2-1; possibly TRBD2 for D (5 bases). Per germline, CDR1 LGHNA and CDR2 YNFKEQ. V was cut by 3 bases and J by 5 bases, with 17 bases left in between. This CDR3 is built from 16 residues. DNA for the CDR3: TGTGCCAGCAGCCAGCTACCCGGGGTGGGCCACAATGAGCAGTTCTTC. As protein: CASSQLPGVGHNEQFF.

The chain couples TRBV9 to TRBJ1-1; a possible D gene is TRBD1 (6 bases). Germline CDR1 is SGDLS and CDR2 is YYNGEE. CDR3 length equals 15 residues. V was trimmed by 4 bases and J by 1 base, leaving 14 bases between them. The CDR3 DNA reads TGTGCCAGCAGCTCTTCCGGGACAACGAACACTGAAGCTTTCTTT. It translates to CASSSSGTTNTEAFF.

This clone was detected only once. The chain uses TRBV27 and TRBJ2-1, with TRBD1 as a possible D gene (6 bases). The CDR3 is 14 residues long. The germline V gene encodes CDR1 MNHEY and CDR2 SMNVEV (reference sequence). V dropped 6 bases and J dropped 6 bases, with 15 bases sitting between them. CDR3: CASRTYIRGNEQFF. CDR3 nucleotide sequence: TGTGCCAGCAGAACCTATATCAGGGGCAATGAGCAGTTCTTC.

The V call is TRBV2, the J call TRBJ2-5; D might be TRBD1 (5 bases). Trimming cost V 7 bases and J 2 bases, with 11 bases left between them. CDR3 length equals 13 residues. Germline V gives CDR1 SNHLY, CDR2 FYNNEI. This CDR3 is CASKGLSQETQYF. CDR3 in DNA: TGTGCCAGCAAGGGGCTATCTCAAGAGACCCAGTACTTC.

V usage is TRBV27 and J usage is TRBJ2-6; possible D gene TRBD1, 5 bases. The ends were cut back, 5 bases at V and 0 bases at J, with 17 bases in the middle. Germline V gene lookup returns CDR1 MNHEY and CDR2 SMNVEV (reference sequence). The CDR3 has 18 amino acids. The CDR3 sequence: CASSPWGSLLSGANVLTF. In nucleotides, the CDR3 is TGTGCCAGCAGTCCCTGGGGCAGCTTACTCTCTGGGGCCAACGTCCTGACTTTC.

V usage is TRBV30 and J usage is TRBJ1-4, with 9 bases that match TRBD1. Germline V CDR1 and CDR2: GTSNPN, SVGIG (reference sequence). The junction had 13 bases not matched to a gene; V was cut back by 1 base and J by 7 bases. This CDR3 has 17 amino acids. CDR3 DNA: TGTGCCTGGAGTGGTGGGACAGGGAAGGTTATCGGTGAAAAACTGTTTTTT. This translates into CAWSGGTGKVIGEKLFF.

The chain couples TRBV5-1 to TRBJ1-1, with D tentatively TRBD1 (6 bases). This CDR3 spans 12 amino acids. CDR1 and CDR2 (germline): SGHRS, YFSETQ. V was cut by 4 bases and J by 7 bases, with 11 bases left in between. The CDR3 DNA sequence: TGCGCCAGCAGCCTCGGACAGAGTGAAGCTTTCTTT. Residues: CASSLGQSEAFF.

The chain couples TRBV4-1 to TRBJ2-1, with 7 bases that match TRBD2. Germline V gene lookup returns CDR1 MGHRA and CDR2 YSYEKL. Trimming removed 3 bases from V and 13 bases from J; junction bases left unmatched: 12. There are 14 residues in the CDR3. The CDR3 protein is CASSHPPRGLHQFF. The CDR3 DNA is TGCGCCAGCAGCCACCCCCCGCGGGGGTTGCATCAGTTCTTC.